This T cell receptor beta chain appears in the sequencing data of a study of cytomegalovirus exposure and HLA in healthy donors. The CDR3 loop spans 15 amino acids. Germline values: CDR1 SNHLY, CDR2 FYNNEI. Deletions cut 6 bases from V and 0 bases from J, with 12 bases between. A remark on this clone: Its target is unknown.

Primers included in the PCR were 60 Vbeta and 13 Jbeta primers. Method: immunoSEQ multiplex PCR; TCRdb's copy keeps in-frame clones and lacks some. The sample table includes about 77,000 clones. General observations from the study: Sequence variants that were highly shared formed a cluster that was likely a sequencing artifact.

The clonotype was recovered from a man aged 50 to 59 in good health and CMV-seropositive. Sequenced input: PBMCs. This chain connects TRBV2 to TRBJ1-5, with TRBD1 as a possible D gene (5 bases). The CDR3 reads CASRAKGYSNQPQHF. CDR3 DNA sequence: TGTGCCAGCAGGGCCAAGGGGTATAGCAATCAGCCCCAGCATTTT.